This is a list of T cell receptor beta chains from one sample in a study of chemoradiotherapy in HPV16-positive cancers. Data came from immunoSEQ multiplex PCR; TCRdb stores just in-frame clones and leaves some out. The table records under 2,500 clones, around 90% of them present only once. The source was tumor tissue, collected from a patient who underwent chemoradiotherapy. Source of these receptors: a human donor with HPV-associated anogenital cancer. Each CDR3 is given with its conserved first and last residue. D genes are given only for firm matches. Some rows mark clone size as missing; the rest say once, few, many or name a class of expanded clone.

v_gene: TRBV27; abundance: .; d_gene: .; j_gene: TRBJ2-3; CDR3aa: CASSFSADTQYF; CDR3nt: TGTGCCAGCAGTTTCAGCGCAGATACGCAGTATTTT
v_gene: TRBV30; abundance: .; d_gene: .; j_gene: TRBJ1-2; CDR3aa: CAWTAQNYGYTF; CDR3nt: TGTGCCTGGACCGCCCAGAACTATGGCTACACCTTC
v_gene: TRBV5-4; abundance: .; d_gene: .; j_gene: TRBJ2-7; CDR3aa: CASSLSGLGYYEQYF; CDR3nt: TGTGCCAGCAGCTTATCAGGCTTAGGTTACTACGAGCAGTACTTC
v_gene: TRBV7-9; abundance: .; d_gene: TRBD1; j_gene: TRBJ1-3; CDR3aa: CASSLVWDSRGNTIYF; CDR3nt: TGTGCCAGCAGCTTAGTTTGGGACAGTCGGGGAAACACCATATATTTT
v_gene: TRBV4-3; abundance: .; d_gene: .; j_gene: TRBJ1-2; CDR3aa: CASSQSTRVNGYTF; CDR3nt: TGCGCCAGCAGCCAAAGTACAAGGGTGAATGGCTACACCTTC
v_gene: TRBV6-5; abundance: .; d_gene: TRBD1; j_gene: TRBJ1-5; CDR3aa: CASRGTDRHQPQHF; CDR3nt: TGTGCCAGCAGAGGGACAGACCGGCATCAGCCCCAGCATTTT
v_gene: TRBV6-5; abundance: large; d_gene: .; j_gene: TRBJ1-2; CDR3aa: CASSKPPGGEGYTF; CDR3nt: TGTGCCAGCAGTAAACCCCCCGGAGGGGAAGGCTACACCTTC
v_gene: TRBV29-1; abundance: once; d_gene: .; j_gene: TRBJ1-1; CDR3aa: CSVAPEAFF; CDR3nt: TGCAGCGTGGCCCCTGAAGCTTTCTTT
v_gene: TRBV7-8; abundance: .; d_gene: .; j_gene: TRBJ1-2; CDR3aa: CASSPHELSGAGYGYTF; CDR3nt: TGTGCCAGCAGCCCACACGAGCTGTCAGGGGCTGGCTATGGCTACACCTTC
v_gene: TRBV6-5; abundance: .; d_gene: TRBD1; j_gene: TRBJ2-7; CDR3aa: CASSRLNRGGEQYF; CDR3nt: TGTGCCAGCAGTCGACTAAACAGGGGTGGGGAGCAGTACTTC
v_gene: TRBV19; abundance: .; d_gene: TRBD1; j_gene: TRBJ2-4; CDR3aa: CASSMTGTGGRNIQYF; CDR3nt: TGTGCCAGTAGTATGACCGGGACAGGGGGAAGAAACATTCAGTACTTC
v_gene: TRBV11-2; abundance: .; d_gene: .; j_gene: TRBJ2-1; CDR3aa: CASSLALAHNEQFF; CDR3nt: TGTGCCAGCAGCTTAGCACTAGCCCACAATGAGCAGTTCTTC
v_gene: TRBV15; abundance: .; d_gene: TRBD1; j_gene: TRBJ2-1; CDR3aa: CATSRERGRSLSKPLYNEQFF; CDR3nt: TGTGCCACCAGCAGAGAGAGGGGGCGCTCCCTATCTAAGCCCCTCTACAATGAGCAGTTCTTC
v_gene: TRBV19; abundance: .; d_gene: .; j_gene: TRBJ1-2; CDR3aa: CASSGSGSRSVGGYTF; CDR3nt: TGTGCCAGTAGTGGTTCGGGTTCTCGGTCGGTAGGTGGCTACACCTTC
v_gene: TRBV19; abundance: .; d_gene: TRBD1; j_gene: TRBJ2-3; CDR3aa: CASKNRGYGFTDTQYF; CDR3nt: TGTGCCAGTAAGAACAGGGGTTACGGCTTCACAGATACGCAGTATTTT
v_gene: TRBV29-1; abundance: .; d_gene: .; j_gene: TRBJ2-1; CDR3aa: CSVHRGLMSYNEQFF; CDR3nt: TGCAGCGTTCATAGGGGTCTAATGTCCTACAATGAGCAGTTCTTC
v_gene: TRBV4-1; abundance: once; d_gene: .; j_gene: TRBJ1-2; CDR3aa: CASSQMEGTNYGYTF; CDR3nt: TGCGCCAGCAGCCAAATGGAGGGTACCAACTATGGCTACACCTTC
v_gene: TRBV29-1; abundance: .; d_gene: TRBD1; j_gene: TRBJ1-2; CDR3aa: CSAGTGNYGYTF; CDR3nt: TGCAGCGCCGGGACAGGGAACTATGGCTACACCTTC
v_gene: TRBV7-3; abundance: .; d_gene: .; j_gene: TRBJ2-2; CDR3aa: CASSLNMGANTGELFF; CDR3nt: TGTGCCAGCAGCTTAAACATGGGAGCGAACACCGGGGAGCTGTTTTTT
v_gene: TRBV6-8; abundance: once; d_gene: .; j_gene: TRBJ2-7; CDR3aa: CASSYRAGCTYEQYF; CDR3nt: TGTGCCAGCAGTTATAGGGCGGGCTGCACCTACGAGCAGTACTTC
v_gene: TRBV6-1; abundance: large; d_gene: .; j_gene: TRBJ2-1; CDR3aa: CASSAETVSSYNEQFF; CDR3nt: TGTGCCAGCAGTGCGGAGACTGTGAGCTCCTACAATGAGCAGTTCTTC
v_gene: TRBV7-9; abundance: once; d_gene: .; j_gene: TRBJ2-7; CDR3aa: CASSGRLLQTRSKSYEQYF; CDR3nt: TGTGCCAGCAGCGGCCGACTACTACAGACTAGAAGTAAGAGCTACGAGCAGTACTTC
v_gene: TRBV9; abundance: .; d_gene: .; j_gene: TRBJ1-1; CDR3aa: CASSPLDTEAFF; CDR3nt: TGTGCCAGCAGCCCCCTAGACACTGAAGCTTTCTTT
v_gene: TRBV2; abundance: once; d_gene: TRBD2; j_gene: TRBJ2-7; CDR3aa: CASSEAGREGLYEQYF; CDR3nt: TGTGCCAGCAGTGAAGCGGGGCGGGAGGGCCTCTACGAGCAGTACTTC
v_gene: TRBV9; abundance: .; d_gene: .; j_gene: TRBJ2-3; CDR3aa: CASSPGSTGTDTQYF; CDR3nt: TGTGCCAGCAGCCCCGGCTCGACAGGCACAGATACGCAGTATTTT
v_gene: TRBV27; abundance: .; d_gene: TRBD2; j_gene: TRBJ2-3; CDR3aa: CASSLRASGTSTDTQYF; CDR3nt: TGTGCCAGCAGTTTAAGGGCTAGCGGGACTAGCACAGATACGCAGTATTTT
v_gene: TRBV6-5; abundance: once; d_gene: .; j_gene: TRBJ1-1; CDR3aa: CASSDPGRNTEAFF; CDR3nt: TGTGCCAGCTCCGACCCGGGGCGGAACACTGAAGCTTTCTTT
v_gene: TRBV5-1; abundance: .; d_gene: .; j_gene: TRBJ2-5; CDR3aa: CAICLGGHQETQYF; CDR3nt: TGCGCCATCTGCCTCGGGGGGCATCAAGAGACCCAGTACTTC
v_gene: TRBV2; abundance: once; d_gene: TRBD1; j_gene: TRBJ1-2; CDR3aa: CASSDDRAGGYTF; CDR3nt: TGTGCCAGCAGTGACGACAGGGCGGGTGGCTACACCTTC
v_gene: TRBV5-1; abundance: .; d_gene: .; j_gene: TRBJ1-1; CDR3aa: CASSLGQAINF; CDR3nt: TGCGCCAGCAGTTTGGGACAAGCCATAAATTTT
v_gene: TRBV30; abundance: .; d_gene: .; j_gene: TRBJ1-1; CDR3aa: CAWSARGRMNTEAFF; CDR3nt: TGTGCCTGGAGTGCCCGGGGACGGATGAACACTGAAGCTTTCTTT
v_gene: TRBV28; abundance: .; d_gene: .; j_gene: TRBJ1-2; CDR3aa: CASSFRRRHGYTF; CDR3nt: TGTGCCAGCAGTTTCCGACGTCGACACGGCTACACCTTC
v_gene: TRBV6-6; abundance: .; d_gene: .; j_gene: TRBJ2-7; CDR3aa: CASSYLVYEQYF; CDR3nt: TGTGCCAGCAGTTACTTGGTTTACGAGCAGTACTTC
v_gene: TRBV4-3; abundance: .; d_gene: .; j_gene: TRBJ1-6; CDR3aa: CASSPQAGENSPLHF; CDR3nt: TGCGCCAGCAGCCCCCAGGCAGGAGAGAATTCACCCCTCCACTTT
v_gene: TRBV18; abundance: .; d_gene: .; j_gene: TRBJ2-1; CDR3aa: CASSPPLNEQFF; CDR3nt: TGTGCCAGCTCACCACCGCTGAATGAGCAGTTCTTC
v_gene: TRBV2; abundance: .; d_gene: .; j_gene: TRBJ2-1; CDR3aa: CATPKGAGGGRGNEQFF; CDR3nt: TGTGCCACCCCAAAGGGGGCGGGCGGGGGCCGGGGCAATGAGCAGTTCTTC
v_gene: TRBV6-5; abundance: once; d_gene: .; j_gene: TRBJ1-3; CDR3aa: CASSYDHPLTGNTIYF; CDR3nt: TGTGCCAGCAGTTACGATCATCCCCTGACTGGAAACACCATATATTTT
v_gene: TRBV29-1; abundance: .; d_gene: TRBD2; j_gene: TRBJ2-1; CDR3aa: CSSLSSGGLNEQFF; CDR3nt: TGCAGCTCTCTGAGTAGCGGGGGTCTCAATGAGCAGTTCTTC
v_gene: TRBV29-1; abundance: .; d_gene: TRBD1; j_gene: TRBJ2-2; CDR3aa: CSVGQGADTGELFF; CDR3nt: TGCAGCGTTGGACAGGGGGCAGACACCGGGGAGCTGTTTTTT
v_gene: TRBV11-2; abundance: .; d_gene: TRBD1; j_gene: TRBJ1-1; CDR3aa: CASSPLGQGGNTEAFF; CDR3nt: TGTGCCAGCAGCCCTCTAGGACAGGGGGGAAACACTGAAGCTTTCTTT
v_gene: TRBV27; abundance: .; d_gene: .; j_gene: TRBJ2-2; CDR3aa: CASSSLMGTGELFF; CDR3nt: TGTGCCAGCAGTTCCCTTATGGGGACCGGGGAGCTGTTTTTT
v_gene: TRBV18; abundance: .; d_gene: TRBD1; j_gene: TRBJ1-6; CDR3aa: CASSPRQGGSSPLHF; CDR3nt: TGTGCCAGCTCACCCCGACAGGGCGGTAGCTCACCCCTCCACTTT
v_gene: TRBV28; abundance: .; d_gene: .; j_gene: TRBJ2-1; CDR3aa: CASSLQDILNEQFF; CDR3nt: TGTGCCAGCAGTTTGCAGGACATACTCAATGAGCAGTTCTTC
v_gene: TRBV4-3; abundance: .; d_gene: .; j_gene: TRBJ1-4; CDR3aa: CASSLRTVNEKLFF; CDR3nt: TGCGCCAGCAGCCTTCGGACAGTTAATGAAAAACTGTTTTTT
v_gene: TRBV19; abundance: .; d_gene: TRBD2; j_gene: TRBJ2-7; CDR3aa: CASSSLASGRANEQYF; CDR3nt: TGTGCCAGTAGTTCCCTGGCTAGCGGGAGGGCCAACGAGCAGTACTTC
v_gene: TRBV6-5; abundance: .; d_gene: .; j_gene: TRBJ1-1; CDR3aa: CASSYSSEAFF; CDR3nt: TGTGCCAGCAGTTACTCCTCTGAAGCTTTCTTT